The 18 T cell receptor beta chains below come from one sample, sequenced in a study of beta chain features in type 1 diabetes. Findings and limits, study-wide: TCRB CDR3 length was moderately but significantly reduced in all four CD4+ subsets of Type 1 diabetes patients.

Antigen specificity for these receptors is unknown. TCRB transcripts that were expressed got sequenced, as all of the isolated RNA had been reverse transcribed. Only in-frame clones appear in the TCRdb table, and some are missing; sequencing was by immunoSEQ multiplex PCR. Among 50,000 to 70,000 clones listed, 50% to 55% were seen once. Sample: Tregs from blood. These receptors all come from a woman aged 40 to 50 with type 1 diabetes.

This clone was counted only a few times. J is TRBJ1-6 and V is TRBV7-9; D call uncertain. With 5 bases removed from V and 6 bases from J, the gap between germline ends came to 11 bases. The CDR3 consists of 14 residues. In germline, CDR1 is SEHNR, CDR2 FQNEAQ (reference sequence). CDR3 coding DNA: TGTGCCAGCAGCCCCGGGGTAGCTAATTCACCCCTCCACTTT. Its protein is CASSPGVANSPLHF.

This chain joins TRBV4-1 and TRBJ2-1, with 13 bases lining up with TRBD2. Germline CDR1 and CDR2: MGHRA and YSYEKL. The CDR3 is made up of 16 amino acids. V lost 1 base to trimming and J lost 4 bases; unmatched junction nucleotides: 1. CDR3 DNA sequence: TGCGCCAGCAGCCAAGCGGGACTAGCGGGGTACAATGAGCAGTTCTTC. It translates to CASSQAGLAGYNEQFF.

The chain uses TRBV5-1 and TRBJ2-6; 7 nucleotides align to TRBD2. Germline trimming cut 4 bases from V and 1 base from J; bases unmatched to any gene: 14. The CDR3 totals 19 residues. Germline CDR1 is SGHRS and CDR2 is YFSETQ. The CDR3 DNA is TGCGCCAGCAGCGCCGGGGGAGGGGCAGCGGGGTCTGGGGCCAACGTCCTGACTTTC. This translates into CASSAGGGAAGSGANVLTF.

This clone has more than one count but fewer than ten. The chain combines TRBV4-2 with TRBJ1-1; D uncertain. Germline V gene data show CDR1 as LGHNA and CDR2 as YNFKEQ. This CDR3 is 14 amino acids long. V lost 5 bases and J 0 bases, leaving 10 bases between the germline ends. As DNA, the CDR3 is TGTGCCAGCAGCACCCGACAAATGAACACTGAAGCTTTCTTT. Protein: CASSTRQMNTEAFF.

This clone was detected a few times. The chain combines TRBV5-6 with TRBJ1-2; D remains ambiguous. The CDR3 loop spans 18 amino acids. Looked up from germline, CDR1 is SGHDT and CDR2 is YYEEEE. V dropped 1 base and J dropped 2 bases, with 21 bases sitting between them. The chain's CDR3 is CASSLPGGSFYDNYGYTF. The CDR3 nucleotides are TGTGCCAGCAGCTTGCCAGGAGGATCCTTCTACGACAACTATGGCTACACCTTC.

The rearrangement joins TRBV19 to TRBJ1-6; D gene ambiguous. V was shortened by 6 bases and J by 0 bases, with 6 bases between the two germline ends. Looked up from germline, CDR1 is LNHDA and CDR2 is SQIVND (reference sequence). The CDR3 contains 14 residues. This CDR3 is CASSVSSYNSPLHF. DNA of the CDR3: TGTGCCAGTAGCGTCAGCTCCTATAATTCACCCCTCCACTTT. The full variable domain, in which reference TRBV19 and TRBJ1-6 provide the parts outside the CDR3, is DGGITQSPKYLFRKEGQNVTLSCEQNLNHDAMYWYRQDPGQGLRLIYYSQIVNDFQKGDIAEGYSVSREKKESFPLTVTSAQKNPTAFYLCASSVSSYNSPLHFGNGTRLTVT.

The CDR3 DNA reads TGTGCCAGCGCGGTAGTTTCCTACGAGCAGTACTTC. It codes for CASAVVSYEQYF. This chain links TRBV2 with TRBJ2-7, with unresolved D. Germline values: CDR1 SNHLY, CDR2 FYNNEI. The CDR3 is made up of 12 amino acids. With 8 bases removed from V and 1 base from J, the gap between germline ends came to 9 bases.

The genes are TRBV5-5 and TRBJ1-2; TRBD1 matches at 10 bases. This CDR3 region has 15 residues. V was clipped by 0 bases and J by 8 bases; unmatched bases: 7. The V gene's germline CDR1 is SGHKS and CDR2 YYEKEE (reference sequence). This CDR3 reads CASSLAPGQGYGYTF. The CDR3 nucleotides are TGTGCCAGCAGCTTGGCCCCGGGACAGGGGTACGGCTACACCTTC.

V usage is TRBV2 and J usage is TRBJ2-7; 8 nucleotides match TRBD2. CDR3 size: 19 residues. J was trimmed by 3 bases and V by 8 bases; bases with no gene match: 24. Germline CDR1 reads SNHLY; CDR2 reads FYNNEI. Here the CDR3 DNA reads TGTGCCAGCTCTCCCTCGTTGGGATCCGGCAGACTAGCGAACTACGAGCAGTACTTC. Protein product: CASSPSLGSGRLANYEQYF. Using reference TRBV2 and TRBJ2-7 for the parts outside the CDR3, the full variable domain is EPEVTQTPSHQVTQMGQEVILRCVPISNHLYFYWYRQILGQKVEFLVSFYNNEISEKSEIFDDQFSVERPDGSNFTLKIRSTKLEDSAMYFCASSPSLGSGRLANYEQYFGPGTRLTVT.

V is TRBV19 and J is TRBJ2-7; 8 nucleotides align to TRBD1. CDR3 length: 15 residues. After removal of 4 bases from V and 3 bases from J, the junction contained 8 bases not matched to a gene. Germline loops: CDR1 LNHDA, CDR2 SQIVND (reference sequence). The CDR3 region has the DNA TGTGCCAGTAGTAAAGAGCGGACAGGGATCTACGAGCAGTACTTC. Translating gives CASSKERTGIYEQYF.

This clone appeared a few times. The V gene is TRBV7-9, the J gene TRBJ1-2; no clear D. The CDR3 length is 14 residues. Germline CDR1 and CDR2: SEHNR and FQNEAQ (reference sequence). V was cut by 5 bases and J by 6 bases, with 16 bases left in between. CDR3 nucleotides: TGTGCCAGCAGCCGAGAGGGAGGTCCTAATGGCTACACCTTC. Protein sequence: CASSREGGPNGYTF.

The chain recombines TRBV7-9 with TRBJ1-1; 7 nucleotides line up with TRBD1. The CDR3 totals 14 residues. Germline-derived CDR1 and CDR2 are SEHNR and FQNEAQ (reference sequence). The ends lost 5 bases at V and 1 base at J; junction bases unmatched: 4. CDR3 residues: CASSDGTANTEAFF. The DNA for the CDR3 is TGTGCCAGCAGCGACGGGACAGCGAACACTGAAGCTTTCTTT.

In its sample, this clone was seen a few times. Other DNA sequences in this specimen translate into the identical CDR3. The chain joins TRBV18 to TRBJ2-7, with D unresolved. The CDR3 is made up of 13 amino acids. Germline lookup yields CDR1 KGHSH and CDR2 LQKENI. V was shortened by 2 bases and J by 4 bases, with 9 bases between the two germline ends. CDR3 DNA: TGTGCCAGCTCACCAGGGCCAACATACGAGCAGTACTTC. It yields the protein CASSPGPTYEQYF. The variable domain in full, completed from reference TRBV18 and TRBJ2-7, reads NAGVMQNPRHLVRRRGQEARLRCSPMKGHSHVYWYRQLPEEGLKFMVYLQKENIIDESGMPKERFSAEFPKEGPSILRIQQVVRGDSAAYFCASSPGPTYEQYFGPGTRLTVT.

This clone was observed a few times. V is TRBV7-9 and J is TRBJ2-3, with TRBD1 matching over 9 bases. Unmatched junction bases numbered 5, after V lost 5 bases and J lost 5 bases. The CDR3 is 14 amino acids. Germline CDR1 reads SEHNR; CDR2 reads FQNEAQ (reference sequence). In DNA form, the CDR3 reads TGTGCCAGCAGCCAGGGGACAGGGAGAGATACGCAGTATTTT. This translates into CASSQGTGRDTQYF. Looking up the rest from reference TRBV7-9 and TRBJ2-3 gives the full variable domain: DTGVSQNPRHKITKRGQNVTFRCDPISEHNRLYWYRQTLGQGPEFLTYFQNEAQLEKSRLLSDRFSAERPKGSFSTLEIQRTEQGDSAMYLCASSQGTGRDTQYFGPGTRLTVL.

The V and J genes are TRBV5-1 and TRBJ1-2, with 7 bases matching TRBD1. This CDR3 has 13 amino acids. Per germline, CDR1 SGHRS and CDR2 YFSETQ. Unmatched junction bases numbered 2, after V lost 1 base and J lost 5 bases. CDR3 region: CASSLNRGYGYTF. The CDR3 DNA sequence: TGCGCCAGCAGCTTGAACAGGGGTTATGGCTACACCTTC.

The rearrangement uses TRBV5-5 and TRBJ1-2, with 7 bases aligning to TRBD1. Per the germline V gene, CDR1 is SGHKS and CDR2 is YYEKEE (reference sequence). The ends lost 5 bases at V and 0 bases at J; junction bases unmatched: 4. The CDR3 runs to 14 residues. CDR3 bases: TGTGCCAGCAGACATACAGGGGCTAACTATGGCTACACCTTC. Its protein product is CASRHTGANYGYTF.

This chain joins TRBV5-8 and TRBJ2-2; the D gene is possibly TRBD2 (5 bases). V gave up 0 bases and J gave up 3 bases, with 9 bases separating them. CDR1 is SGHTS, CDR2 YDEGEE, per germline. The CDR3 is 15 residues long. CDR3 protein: CASSLGSRDTGELFF. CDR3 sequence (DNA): TGTGCCAGCAGCTTGGGTTCGAGGGACACCGGGGAGCTGTTTTTT.

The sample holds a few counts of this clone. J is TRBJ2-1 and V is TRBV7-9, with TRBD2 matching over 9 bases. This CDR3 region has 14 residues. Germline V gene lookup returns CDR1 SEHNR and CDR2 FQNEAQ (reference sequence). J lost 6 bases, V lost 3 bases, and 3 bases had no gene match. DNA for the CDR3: TGTGCCAGCAGCTTTGGGACTAGCAGCAATGAGCAGTTCTTC. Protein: CASSFGTSSNEQFF.